This T cell receptor (beta chain) derives from a study of blood T cells in healthy people across ages (dated by TCRdb to the mid-2010s). With regard to the full study: In model experiments, roughly one uniquely barcoded TCR beta cDNA molecule per two T cells was captured by template switching. The donors were divided into four age groups: young (average around 15 years), middle-aged (approximately 39), aged (about 56) and long-lived (more than 75). To track age-related changes in TCR beta repertoire diversity, the study relied on deep sequencing normalized with unique cDNA molecular identifiers. The study analyzed two additional independent replicas of 1 million unique cDNA reads from the same blood draw for two donors, one aged 18 to 29 and one aged 80 or older. To avoid experimental bias, donors of different ages were distributed randomly across sequencing lanes. Summary of the overall study and its limitations: Observed TCR beta diversity per million T cells fell roughly linearly with age, and a significant reduction was already apparent by age roughly 40. The CMV infection status of donors was not known, potentially confounding age-related changes in expanded clonotypes. Observed TCR beta diversity correlated strongly with the percentage of naive T cells measured by flow cytometry. Compared with the aged group, the long-lived group had more naive CD4+ T cells, fewer expanded clones and increased TCR diversity, suggesting age selection. Since profiling was done on bulk unsorted PBMCs, naive and antigen-experienced compartments could not be conclusively compared. Estimates of total diversity based on one million sequenced T cells were considered lower bounds and underestimates.

The 39 donors, aged roughly 6 to 95 years, were systemically healthy Caucasian individuals from Russia. Each donor gave about 11 milliliters of peripheral blood, drawn into EDTA-treated Vacutainer tubes. PBMCs were isolated by Ficoll-Paque density-gradient centrifugation, with at least 6.5 million obtained per sample. Total RNA was extracted from PBMCs with Trizol reagent, with at least 6 micrograms obtained per sample. The percentages of naive CD45RAhigh/CD27high T cells were determined by flow cytometry on a PBMC aliquot from every donor. This clonotype was observed a handful of times. Its antigen has not been determined. Base qualities are not at hand, and no much larger clone is one base apart. V lost 2 bases and J lost 2 bases; the stretch between them is 22 bases long. The CDR3 holds 18 amino acids from the cysteine to the phenylalanine. The CDR3 DNA has 54 bases and is translated from base 1. The germline V gene specifies SGHVS as CDR1 and FQNEAQ as CDR2.

Library preparation employed 5' RACE. Sequenced on an Illumina HiSeq 2500. A second PCR of about 6 to 11 cycles was run with a J-beta primer mix and a sample-barcoded 5' primer. Each TCR beta cDNA molecule received a unique molecular identifier from a template-switch 5' adaptor carrying 12 random nucleotides. Each sample yielded at least 2.5 million CDR3-containing paired-end reads. First-strand cDNA synthesis was performed from all RNA using the Mint cDNA synthesis kit, with priming by a TRBC-specific oligonucleotide. Following uracil-DNA glycosylase treatment, a first 18-cycle PCR with universal primers M1SS and BC2_uni_R was performed on all cDNA. In the source study's methods: For normalization, 1 million high-quality reads, each with a distinct molecular identifier, were randomly selected from each sample. Reads sharing molecular identifiers were discarded rather than binned into consensus sequences. CDR3 identification, clonotype clustering and error correction used MiTCR with a Q25 quality threshold and the strictest error-elimination algorithm. A nonparametric unseen species model with Euler transformation was used to estimate lower-bound total TCR beta diversity. The public sequencing data were trimmed at Q25 with fastp and processed into clonotypes with MiXCR by TCRdb, which kept only in-frame beta chains. Identical CDR3 protein sequences are pooled into one entry, listed with their most common genes and DNA. The V and J calls were determined by TCRdb, not by the authors. For this sample there are roughly 2 million distinct CDR3 sequences; around 50% appear just once. The ten largest clones capture approximately 2% of the sample.

This sequence uses TRBV7-8 and TRBJ2-7; TRBD1 is possibly the D segment (6 matching bases). Sample: blood. The clonotype originates from a woman between 40 and 55 years old in good health. The CDR3 region: CASSLSLSGRGRAYEQYF. At the DNA level, the sequence is TGTGCCAGCAGCTTAAGTTTATCGGGCAGGGGCAGGGCCTACGAGCAGTACTTC.